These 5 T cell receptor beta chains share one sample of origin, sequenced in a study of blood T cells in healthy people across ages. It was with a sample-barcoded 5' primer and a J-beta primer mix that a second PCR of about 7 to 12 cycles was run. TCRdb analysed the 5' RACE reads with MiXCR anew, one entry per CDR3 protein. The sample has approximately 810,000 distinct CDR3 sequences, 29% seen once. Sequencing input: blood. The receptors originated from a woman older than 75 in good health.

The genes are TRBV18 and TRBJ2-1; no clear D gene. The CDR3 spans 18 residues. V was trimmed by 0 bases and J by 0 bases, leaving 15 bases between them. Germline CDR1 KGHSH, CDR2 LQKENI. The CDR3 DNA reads TGTGCCAGCTCACCACCGTCTTTTGGGGTTGCCTCCTACAATGAGCAGTTCTTC. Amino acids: CASSPPSFGVASYNEQFF. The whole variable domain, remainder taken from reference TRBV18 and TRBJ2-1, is NAGVMQNPRHLVRRRGQEARLRCSPMKGHSHVYWYRQLPEEGLKFMVYLQKENIIDESGMPKERFSAEFPKEGPSILRIQQVVRGDSAAYFCASSPPSFGVASYNEQFFGPGTRLTVL.

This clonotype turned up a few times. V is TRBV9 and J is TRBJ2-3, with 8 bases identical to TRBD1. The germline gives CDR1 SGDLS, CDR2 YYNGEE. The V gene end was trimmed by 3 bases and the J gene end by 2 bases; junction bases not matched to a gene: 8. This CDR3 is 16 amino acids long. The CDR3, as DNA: TGTGCCAGCAGCGCATCGACAGGGGTGTACACAGATACGCAGTATTTT. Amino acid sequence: CASSASTGVYTDTQYF.

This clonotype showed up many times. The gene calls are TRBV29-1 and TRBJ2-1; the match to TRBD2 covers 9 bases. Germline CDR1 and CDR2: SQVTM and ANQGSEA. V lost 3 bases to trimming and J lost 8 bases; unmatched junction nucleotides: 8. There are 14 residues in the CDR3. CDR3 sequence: CSVESSGGRYEQFF. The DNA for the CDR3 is TGCAGCGTTGAGTCCAGCGGGGGGCGGTATGAGCAGTTCTTC.

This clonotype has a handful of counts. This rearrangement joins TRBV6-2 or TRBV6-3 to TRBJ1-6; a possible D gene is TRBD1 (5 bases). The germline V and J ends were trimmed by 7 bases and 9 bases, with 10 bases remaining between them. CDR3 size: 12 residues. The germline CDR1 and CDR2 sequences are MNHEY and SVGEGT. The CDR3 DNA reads TGTGCCAGCACTAGCCAGGGTTCACCCCTCCACTTT. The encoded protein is CASTSQGSPLHF.

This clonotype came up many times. The CDR3 here is CSATIGNQPQHF. In DNA form, the CDR3 reads TGCAGTGCCACGATAGGGAATCAGCCCCAGCATTTT. The J gene is TRBJ1-5, the V gene TRBV20-1; D call uncertain. V shed 6 bases and J shed 4 bases, with 10 bases lying between them. Germline assignment: CDR1 DFQATT and CDR2 SNEGSKA (reference sequence). This CDR3 spans 12 amino acids.